The 27 T cell receptor beta chains listed next were all sequenced from one sample in a study of shared clonotypes between healthy human individuals. Clones were read by immunoSEQ multiplex PCR, and TCRdb kept only the in-frame ones, dropping some. The sample has fewer than 1.4 million clones, around 78% seen once. The specimen was memory CD4+ T cells from PBMCs. The subset: CD45RA-negative fraction. These TCRs come from a man in his late teens or twenties in good health. Some clones in this sample may be carry-over from other donors' samples.

The rearrangement uses TRBV19 and TRBJ2-3; possible D gene TRBD2, 6 bases. With 5 bases removed from V and 3 bases from J, the gap between germline ends came to 18 bases. The CDR3 has 16 residues. The germline CDR1 and CDR2 sequences are LNHDA and SQIVND (reference sequence). The CDR3 protein is CASSQKRFGGTDTQYF. The CDR3, as DNA: TGTGCCAGTAGTCAAAAGCGGTTTGGGGGGACAGATACGCAGTATTTT.

The chain has TRBV11-2 and TRBJ2-3; possibly TRBD1 for D (5 bases). CDR3 length equals 15 residues. Trimming left V 0 bases short and J 3 bases short, with 10 bases between. Germline CDR1 reads SGHAT; CDR2 reads FQNNGV. CDR3 bases: TGTGCCAGCAGCTTAGAAGGGGTAGGGACAGATACGCAGTATTTT. Protein sequence: CASSLEGVGTDTQYF.

The genes are TRBV5-1 and TRBJ2-1; D gene uncertain. CDR1 is SGHRS, CDR2 YFSETQ, per germline. V lost 2 bases to trimming and J lost 6 bases, with 9 bases between them. This CDR3 contains 13 residues. The CDR3 loop is CASSLGPPNEQFF. For the CDR3, the DNA is TGCGCCAGCAGCTTAGGACCGCCCAATGAGCAGTTCTTC.

V usage is TRBV18 and J usage is TRBJ1-4, with D possibly matching TRBD1 (6 bases). The length of the CDR3 is 14 residues. V lost 5 bases and J 3 bases, leaving 10 bases between the germline ends. The germline CDR1 and CDR2 sequences are KGHSH and LQKENI. For the CDR3, the DNA is TGTGCCAGCTCAAGGGGGGACCCTAATGAAAAACTGTTTTTT. Translating it yields CASSRGDPNEKLFF.

The V and J genes are TRBV6-1 and TRBJ2-1, with 7 bases lining up with TRBD2. This CDR3 contains 16 residues. The J segment lost 0 bases and the V segment lost 4 bases, leaving 6 bases of the junction unmatched. From germline, CDR1 is MNHNS and CDR2 SASEGT. In nucleotides, the CDR3 is TGTGCCAGCAGTGGGAAACTAGCGATCTCCTACAATGAGCAGTTCTTC. Translated, it gives CASSGKLAISYNEQFF.

This clone was recorded once. V gene TRBV28 combines with J gene TRBJ2-7, with 11 bases identical to TRBD1. Trimming removed 5 bases from V and 2 bases from J; junction bases left unmatched: 8. CDR1 MDHEN and CDR2 SYDVKM come from the germline V gene. This CDR3 has 16 amino acids. CDR3 nucleotides: TGTGCCAGCAGTCCAAATTGGACAGGGGGCCCCTACGAGCAGTACTTC. As protein: CASSPNWTGGPYEQYF.

The count of this clone is one. V gene TRBV6-4 combines with J gene TRBJ2-7; 12 nucleotides align to TRBD2. Trimming cost V 7 bases and J 6 bases; bases outside gene matches: 4. The CDR3 contains 13 residues. From germline, CDR1 is MRHNA and CDR2 SNTAGT. The DNA for the CDR3 is TGTGCCAGCACACTAGCGGGAGGACCCGAGCAGTACTTC. Translated: CASTLAGGPEQYF.

In this sample, this clone turned up a few times. V and J are TRBV5-1 and TRBJ2-5; maybe TRBD1 (6 bases). Looked up from germline, CDR1 is SGHRS and CDR2 is YFSETQ. V was cut by 4 bases and J by 1 base, with 14 bases left in between. The length of the CDR3 is 15 residues. CDR3 protein: CASSETQGPQETQYF. The CDR3 region has the DNA TGCGCCAGCAGCGAGACACAGGGCCCCCAAGAGACCCAGTACTTC. Using reference TRBV5-1 and TRBJ2-5 for the parts outside the CDR3, the full variable domain is KAGVTQTPRYLIKTRGQQVTLSCSPISGHRSVSWYQQTPGQGLQFLFEYFSETQRNKGNFPGRFSGRQFSNSRSEMNVSTLELGDSALYLCASSETQGPQETQYFGPGTRLLVL.

The V call is TRBV7-8, the J call TRBJ2-7, with 7 bases lining up with TRBD1. Trimming cost V 1 base and J 3 bases; bases outside gene matches: 6. Per germline, CDR1 SGHVS and CDR2 FQNEAQ. The CDR3 spans 15 residues. The chain's CDR3 is CASSLGPGGVYEQYF. For the CDR3, the DNA is TGTGCCAGCAGCTTAGGCCCAGGGGGTGTCTACGAGCAGTACTTC.

In its sample, this clone was seen once. The chain couples TRBV5-6 to TRBJ2-7, with TRBD1 matching 8 bases. CDR1 SGHDT and CDR2 YYEEEE come from the germline V gene. Trimming took 1 base from V and 0 from J; bases not matched to a gene: 3. There are 15 residues in the CDR3. CDR3 in DNA: TGTGCCAGCAGCTTGACGGACAGGGACTCCTACGAGCAGTACTTC. The encoded protein is CASSLTDRDSYEQYF.

This chain links TRBV28 with TRBJ1-5, with no clear D. The CDR3 runs 15 residues. Trimming cost V 5 bases and J 2 bases, with 13 bases left between them. Germline CDR1 MDHEN, CDR2 SYDVKM. CDR3: CASSPGGLGNQPQHF. In DNA form, the CDR3 reads TGTGCCAGCAGTCCCGGAGGGTTGGGCAATCAGCCCCAGCATTTT.

The chain recombines TRBV9 with TRBJ2-4; 7 positions match TRBD2. Germline V gene sequence: CDR1 SGDLS, CDR2 YYNGEE. J gave up 0 bases and V 4 bases, and 10 bases lay outside the gene matches. The CDR3 is 17 amino acids. The DNA for the CDR3 is TGTGCCAGCAGCCCTTCAGCGGCGGGGGTAGCCAAAAACATTCAGTACTTC. It specifies CASSPSAAGVAKNIQYF.

The rearrangement joins TRBV28 to TRBJ1-2; the D gene is possibly TRBD1 (6 bases). CDR1 MDHEN and CDR2 SYDVKM come from the germline V gene. The CDR3 is 15 residues long. Trimming cost V 6 bases and J 7 bases, with 21 bases left between them. In DNA form, the CDR3 reads TGTGCCAGCAGCCCTACCGGGACACCAGAGGGTGGCTACACCTTC. Translated, it gives CASSPTGTPEGGYTF.

This chain links TRBV25-1 with TRBJ2-1; 11 positions match TRBD2. This CDR3 has 13 amino acids. V was pared by 3 bases and J by 14 bases, with 6 bases of the junction left unmatched. Germline CDR1 reads MGHDK; CDR2 reads SYGVNS. The CDR3 protein is CASSETSGEREFF. The CDR3 DNA follows: TGTGCCAGCAGTGAGACTAGCGGGGAGAGGGAGTTCTTC.

The rearrangement links TRBV5-1 to TRBJ2-7, with D perhaps matching TRBD2 (5 bases). Trimming removed 4 bases from V and 12 bases from J, with 23 bases in between. CDR1 and CDR2 from the germline V gene are SGHRS and YFSETQ. This CDR3 has 14 residues. The CDR3 region is CASSPVAGSPEGYF. The CDR3 region has the DNA TGCGCCAGCAGCCCTGTGGCAGGATCCCCTGAGGGGTACTTC.

This chain connects TRBV30 to TRBJ1-2; TRBD1 matches at 8 bases. Germline V CDR1 and CDR2: GTSNPN, SVGIG (reference sequence). The V segment lost 1 base and the J segment 8 bases; nucleotides outside the gene matches: 9. There are 14 residues in the CDR3. The CDR3 is CAWSADRAQGGYTF. The CDR3 nucleotides read TGTGCCTGGAGTGCGGACAGGGCCCAGGGCGGCTACACCTTC.

This clone has only one observation. The chain couples TRBV28 to TRBJ1-2; TRBD1 aligns across 8 bases. The CDR3 contains 16 residues. V lost 4 bases to trimming and J lost 2 bases; unmatched junction nucleotides: 9. Germline V gene sequence: CDR1 MDHEN, CDR2 SYDVKM. DNA of the CDR3: TGTGCCAGCAGTTCCTACCCGGGACAGGCAAACTATGGCTACACCTTC. It encodes CASSSYPGQANYGYTF.

This clone was seen just once. The V call is TRBV19, the J call TRBJ1-1; possibly TRBD1 for D (5 bases). Germline CDR1 and CDR2: LNHDA and SQIVND (reference sequence). The ends were cut back, 8 bases at V and 6 bases at J, with 19 bases in the middle. This CDR3 region has 14 residues. The CDR3 sequence is CASALRGEAAEAFF. In DNA form, the CDR3 reads TGTGCCAGTGCCCTACGGGGGGAGGCCGCTGAAGCTTTCTTT.

This clone turned up a few times. The chain carries TRBV19 and TRBJ1-5; tentatively, D is TRBD1 (5 bases). Looked up from germline, CDR1 is LNHDA and CDR2 is SQIVND (reference sequence). V shed 3 bases and J shed 5 bases, with 14 bases lying between them. The CDR3 consists of 15 residues. CDR3 residues: CASSIEGQGDQPQHF. The DNA for the CDR3 is TGTGCCAGTAGTATCGAGGGGCAGGGCGATCAGCCCCAGCATTTT.

The V call is TRBV4-1, the J call TRBJ1-3, with D perhaps TRBD1 (6 bases). Trimming left V 1 base short and J 4 bases short, with 20 bases between. The CDR3 has 18 residues. From germline, CDR1 is MGHRA and CDR2 YSYEKL. Written as DNA, the CDR3 is TGCGCCAGCAGCCAAGGAAGCGTTAGGGGGGTTGGAGGAAACACCATATATTTT. The encoded protein is CASSQGSVRGVGGNTIYF.

The genes are TRBV6-6 and TRBJ1-4, with unresolved D. CDR1 and CDR2 from the germline V gene are MNHNY and SVGAGI (reference sequence). The length of the CDR3 is 13 residues. The germline V and J ends were trimmed by 7 bases and 8 bases, with 14 bases remaining between them. The CDR3 sequence: CASTQSSWEKLFF. The CDR3 DNA follows: TGTGCCAGCACCCAAAGCTCTTGGGAAAAACTGTTTTTT.

In regard to this clone: This clone may be a read error of a much larger clone one base away. The gene calls are TRBV7-2 and TRBJ1-2, with 9 bases aligning to TRBD1. The V and J ends lost 4 bases and 6 bases, in that order; junction bases with no gene match: 3. Germline V CDR1 and CDR2: SGHTA, FQGNSA. The CDR3 extends over 13 amino acids. CDR3 DNA sequence: TGTGCCAGCAGCTGGACAGGGGAGGATGGCTACACCTTC. Translated, it gives CASSWTGEDGYTF. The full variable domain, with the rest looked up from reference TRBV7-2 and TRBJ1-2, is GAGVSQSPSNKVTEKGKDVELRCDPISGHTALYWYRQSLGQGLEFLIYFQGNSAPDKSGLPSDRFSAERTGGSVSTLTIQRTQQEDSAVYLCASSWTGEDGYTFGSGTRLTVV.

J is TRBJ2-5 and V is TRBV28, with 8 bases matching TRBD2. The germline V gene has CDR1 MDHEN and CDR2 SYDVKM. V shed 4 bases, J shed 5 bases, and the junction held 15 bases outside the gene matches. The CDR3 is 17 amino acids. The CDR3 DNA follows: TGTGCCAGCAGTTCCGATTTTCCCTTCCGGGGGGGGGAGACCCAGTACTTC. Its translation: CASSSDFPFRGGETQYF.

The chain links TRBV28 to TRBJ2-7; 8 nucleotides align to TRBD1. J was trimmed by 12 bases and V by 2 bases; bases with no gene match: 9. The CDR3 is 13 residues long. CDR1 and CDR2 (germline): MDHEN, SYDVKM. CDR3 loop: CASSLPPAGGLYF. The CDR3 region has the DNA TGTGCCAGCAGTTTACCACCGGCAGGGGGCCTGTACTTC. The full variable domain, completed using reference TRBV28 and TRBJ2-7, is DVKVTQSSRYLVKRTGEKVFLECVQDMDHENMFWYRQDPGLGLRLIYFSYDVKMKEKGDIPEGYSVSREKKERFSLILESASTNQTSMYLCASSLPPAGGLYFGPGTRLTVT.

The V call is TRBV4-1, the J call TRBJ2-7; the match to TRBD1 covers 7 bases. Germline V gene data show CDR1 as MGHRA and CDR2 as YSYEKL. The V gene end was trimmed by 4 bases and the J gene end by 0 bases; junction bases not matched to a gene: 6. This CDR3 contains 15 residues. CDR3 in amino acids: CASSRGTADSYEQYF. CDR3 sequence (DNA): TGCGCCAGCAGCCGTGGGACAGCTGACTCCTACGAGCAGTACTTC.

The rearrangement uses TRBV7-6 and TRBJ2-1; D uncertain. CDR3 length equals 17 residues. The V gene lost 5 bases and the J gene lost 1 base, with 18 bases spanning the gap. Germline lookup yields CDR1 SGHVS and CDR2 FNYEAQ. The CDR3 bases are TGTGCCAGCAGCCCTCGTTTTCTAAGTCCATCCTACAATGAGCAGTTCTTC. As protein: CASSPRFLSPSYNEQFF.

This chain joins TRBV9 and TRBJ1-5; D possibly corresponds to TRBD1 (5 bases). This CDR3 contains 14 residues. In germline, CDR1 is SGDLS, CDR2 YYNGEE. The V end was cut by 3 bases, the J end by 4 bases, with 11 bases between. The CDR3 reads CASSEGPNNQPQHF. The CDR3 DNA follows: TGTGCCAGCAGCGAGGGGCCCAATAATCAGCCCCAGCATTTT.